Below, one T cell receptor beta chain is given with its context. Timing groups of about 4 and about 12 weeks for second doses were pooled. CDR3 length equals 16 residues. V lost 2 bases and J 3 bases, leaving 16 bases between the germline ends. Germline V gene data show CDR1 as MNHEY and CDR2 as SVGAGI. Profiling relied on immunoSEQ multiplex PCR, and the TCRdb table lists in-frame clones only, not all of them. The table has fewer than 150,000 clones, roughly nine tenths seen once. This sample was included in a study of T cell responses to AZD1222 COVID-19 vaccine. This sequence was found in an adult who received the AZD1222 COVID-19 vaccine. The material sequenced was peripheral blood, taken 28 days after the second AZD1222 dose. The chain joins TRBV6-5 to TRBJ1-1, with a tentative D call TRBD1 (5 bases). As DNA, the CDR3 is TGTGCCAGCAGTTACCGGGGGGGACGGGTGCACACTGAAGCTTTCTTT. Translation gives CASSYRGGRVHTEAFF.